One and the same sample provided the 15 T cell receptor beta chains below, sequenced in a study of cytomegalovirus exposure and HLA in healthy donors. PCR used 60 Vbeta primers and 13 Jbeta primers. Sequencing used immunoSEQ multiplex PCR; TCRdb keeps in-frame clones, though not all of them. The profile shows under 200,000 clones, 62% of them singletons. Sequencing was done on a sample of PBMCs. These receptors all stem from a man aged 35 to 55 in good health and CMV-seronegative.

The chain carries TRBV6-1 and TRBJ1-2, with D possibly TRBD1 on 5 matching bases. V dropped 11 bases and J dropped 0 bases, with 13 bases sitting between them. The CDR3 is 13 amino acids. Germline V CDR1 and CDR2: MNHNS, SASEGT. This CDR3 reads CACRGKANYGYTF. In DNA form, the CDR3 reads TGTGCCTGCCGGGGGAAGGCTAACTATGGCTACACCTTC.

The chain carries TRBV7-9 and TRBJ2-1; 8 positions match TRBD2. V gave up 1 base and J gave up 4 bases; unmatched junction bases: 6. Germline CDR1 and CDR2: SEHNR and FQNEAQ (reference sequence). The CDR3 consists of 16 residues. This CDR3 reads CASSLERGGIYNEQFF. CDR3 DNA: TGTGCCAGCAGCTTAGAACGGGGGGGCATTTACAATGAGCAGTTCTTC. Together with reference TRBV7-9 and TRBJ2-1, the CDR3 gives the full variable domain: DTGVSQNPRHKITKRGQNVTFRCDPISEHNRLYWYRQTLGQGPEFLTYFQNEAQLEKSRLLSDRFSAERPKGSFSTLEIQRTEQGDSAMYLCASSLERGGIYNEQFFGPGTRLTVL.

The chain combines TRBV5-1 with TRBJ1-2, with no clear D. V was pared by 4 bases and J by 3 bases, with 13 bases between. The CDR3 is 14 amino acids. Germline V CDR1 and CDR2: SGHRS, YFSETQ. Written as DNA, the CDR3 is TGCGCCAGCAGCCCAACAACCCTTGACTATGGCTACACCTTC. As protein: CASSPTTLDYGYTF.

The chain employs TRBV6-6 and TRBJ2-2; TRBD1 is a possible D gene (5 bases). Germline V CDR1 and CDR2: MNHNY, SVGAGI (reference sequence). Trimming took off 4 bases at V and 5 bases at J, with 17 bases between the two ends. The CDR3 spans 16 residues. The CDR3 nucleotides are TGTGCCAGCAGTTCCTCCCAAGGACAAGTTACCGGGGAGCTGTTTTTT. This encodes CASSSSQGQVTGELFF.

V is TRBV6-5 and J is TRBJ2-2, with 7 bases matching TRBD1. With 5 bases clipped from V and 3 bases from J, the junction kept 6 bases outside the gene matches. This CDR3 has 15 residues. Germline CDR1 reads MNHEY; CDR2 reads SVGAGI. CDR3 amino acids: CASSPEGADTGELFF. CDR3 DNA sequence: TGTGCCAGCAGTCCTGAGGGGGCCGACACCGGGGAGCTGTTTTTT.

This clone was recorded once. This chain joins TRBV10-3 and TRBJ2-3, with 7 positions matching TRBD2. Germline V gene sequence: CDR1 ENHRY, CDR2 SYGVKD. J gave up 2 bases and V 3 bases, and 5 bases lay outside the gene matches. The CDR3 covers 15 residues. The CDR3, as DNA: TGTGCCATCAGTGATAACGGGGGGTTCACAGATACGCAGTATTTT. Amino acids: CAISDNGGFTDTQYF.

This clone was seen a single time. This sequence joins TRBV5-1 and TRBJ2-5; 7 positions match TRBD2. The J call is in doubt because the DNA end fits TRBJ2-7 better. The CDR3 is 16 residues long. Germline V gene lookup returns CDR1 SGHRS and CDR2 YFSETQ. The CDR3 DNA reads TGCGCCAGCAGCTCCCTCCTGGGGGGGGGACCTTACGAGCAGTACTTC. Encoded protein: CASSSLLGGGPYEQYF.

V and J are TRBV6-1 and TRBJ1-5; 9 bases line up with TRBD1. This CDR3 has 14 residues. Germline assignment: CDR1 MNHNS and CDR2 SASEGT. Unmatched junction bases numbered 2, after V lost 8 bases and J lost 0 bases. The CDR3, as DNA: TGTGCCAGCGGGACAGGGAGTAGCAATCAGCCCCAGCATTTT. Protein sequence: CASGTGSSNQPQHF.

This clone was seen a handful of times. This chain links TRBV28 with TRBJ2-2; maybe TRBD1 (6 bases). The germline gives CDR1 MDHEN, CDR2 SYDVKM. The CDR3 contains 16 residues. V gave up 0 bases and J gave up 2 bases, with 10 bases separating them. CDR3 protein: CASSLWTGLNTGELFF. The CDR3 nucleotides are TGTGCCAGCAGTTTATGGACAGGCCTTAACACCGGGGAGCTGTTTTTT.

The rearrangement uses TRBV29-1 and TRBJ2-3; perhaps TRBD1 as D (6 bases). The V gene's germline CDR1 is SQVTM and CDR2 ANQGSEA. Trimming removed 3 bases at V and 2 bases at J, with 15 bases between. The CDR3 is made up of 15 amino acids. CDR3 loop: CSVDDGTPNTDTQYF. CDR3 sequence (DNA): TGCAGCGTTGATGACGGGACACCCAACACAGATACGCAGTATTTT.

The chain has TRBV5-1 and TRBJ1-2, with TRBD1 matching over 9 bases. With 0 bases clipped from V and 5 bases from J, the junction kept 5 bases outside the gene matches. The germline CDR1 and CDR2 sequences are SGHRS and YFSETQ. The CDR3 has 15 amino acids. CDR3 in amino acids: CASSLATGGGYGYTF. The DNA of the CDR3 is TGCGCCAGCAGCTTGGCTACAGGGGGCGGGTATGGCTACACCTTC.

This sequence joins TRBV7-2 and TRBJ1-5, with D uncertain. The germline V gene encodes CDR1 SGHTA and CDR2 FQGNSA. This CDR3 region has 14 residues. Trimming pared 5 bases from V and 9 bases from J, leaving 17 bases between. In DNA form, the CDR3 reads TGTGCCAGCAGCCCAACAGACCGATCACGGCCCCAGCATTTT. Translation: CASSPTDRSRPQHF.

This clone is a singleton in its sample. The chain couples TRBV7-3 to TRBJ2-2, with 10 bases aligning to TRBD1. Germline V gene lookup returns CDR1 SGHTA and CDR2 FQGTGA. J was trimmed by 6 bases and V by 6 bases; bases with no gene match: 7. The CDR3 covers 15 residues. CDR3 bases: TGTGCCAGCAGACCGACAGGGGGCGCCGCCGGGGAGCTGTTTTTT. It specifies CASRPTGGAAGELFF. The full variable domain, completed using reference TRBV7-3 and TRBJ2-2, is GAGVSQTPSNKVTEKGKYVELRCDPISGHTALYWYRQSLGQGPEFLIYFQGTGAADDSGLPNDRFFAVRPEGSVSTLKIQRTERGDSAVYLCASRPTGGAAGELFFGEGSRLTVL.

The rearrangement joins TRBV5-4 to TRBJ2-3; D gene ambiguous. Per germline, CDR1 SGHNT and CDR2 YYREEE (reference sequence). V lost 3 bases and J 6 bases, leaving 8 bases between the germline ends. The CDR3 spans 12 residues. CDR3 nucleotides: TGTGCCAGCAGCTCCGGTTGGGATACGCAGTATTTT. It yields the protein CASSSGWDTQYF.

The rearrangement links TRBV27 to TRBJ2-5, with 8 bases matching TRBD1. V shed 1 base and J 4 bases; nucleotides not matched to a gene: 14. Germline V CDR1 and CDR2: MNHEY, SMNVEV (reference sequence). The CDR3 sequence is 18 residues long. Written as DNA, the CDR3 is TGTGCCAGCAGTTTATGGGGTCGGCAGGGGGCCTCCGGAGAGACCCAGTACTTC. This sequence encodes CASSLWGRQGASGETQYF.